Below, 19 T cell receptor beta chains from the same sample are listed, as sequenced in a study of blood T cell repertoires in COVID-19. Produced via immunoSEQ multiplex PCR; TCRdb's table is partial and in-frame only. The sample shows tens of thousands of clones, approximately 88% of them seen only once. The sample taken for sequencing was peripheral blood. These receptors all come from a human donor with active COVID-19. The donor label of this sample is uncertain.

The CDR3 DNA reads as TGTGCCAGCCAGACAGGGCCCAACTATGGCTACACCTTC. It codes for CASQTGPNYGYTF. This chain uses TRBV5-5 with TRBJ1-2; 7 positions match TRBD1. The CDR3 length is 13 residues. J lost 2 bases, V lost 7 bases, and 5 bases had no gene match. Germline V CDR1 and CDR2: SGHKS, YYEKEE (reference sequence).

This chain uses TRBV30 with TRBJ1-5, with D tentatively TRBD1 (6 bases). The CDR3 loop spans 13 amino acids. Trimming cost V 4 bases and J 7 bases, with 14 bases left between them. Germline-derived CDR1 and CDR2 are GTSNPN and SVGIG (reference sequence). The CDR3 DNA sequence: TGTGCCTGGAACCAGGACAGAGACCAGCCCCAGCATTTT. Translation: CAWNQDRDQPQHF.

The CDR3 spells CASRASGSDEQFF. The CDR3 nucleotides are TGTGCCAGCAGGGCTAGCGGGAGCGATGAGCAGTTCTTC. This rearrangement joins TRBV9 to TRBJ2-1; 10 bases align to TRBD2. V trimming: 5 bases; J trimming: 8 bases; junction bases outside the gene matches: 4. Germline CDR1 SGDLS, CDR2 YYNGEE. The CDR3 is 13 amino acids.

The chain recombines TRBV6-6 with TRBJ2-7; 12 nucleotides line up with TRBD2. This CDR3 spans 18 amino acids. The germline CDR1 and CDR2 sequences are MNHNY and SVGAGI (reference sequence). V gave up 5 bases and J gave up 3 bases; unmatched junction bases: 14. CDR3 protein: CASSPNKLAGGFGYEQYF. The CDR3 coding sequence is TGTGCCAGCAGTCCTAACAAACTAGCGGGAGGATTTGGCTACGAGCAGTACTTC.

The chain joins TRBV3-1 (or the pseudogene TRBV3-2) to TRBJ1-4; a weak D match, TRBD1 (6 bases). Per germline, CDR1 LGHDT and CDR2 YNNKEL (reference sequence). CDR3 size: 14 residues. Trimming cost V 2 bases and J 8 bases, with 12 bases left between them. Here the CDR3 reads CASSQTGREEKLFF. The DNA of the CDR3 is TGTGCCAGCAGCCAAACAGGGCGGGAGGAAAAACTGTTTTTT.

The V call is TRBV19, the J call TRBJ2-1; TRBD2 might be the D (6 bases). V dropped 1 base and J dropped 3 bases, with 13 bases sitting between them. Germline CDR1 and CDR2: LNHDA and SQIVND (reference sequence). The CDR3 consists of 16 residues. The CDR3 nucleotides read TGTGCCAGTAGTATAGGGGGTAGCGGCTTCTACAATGAGCAGTTCTTC. Translation: CASSIGGSGFYNEQFF.

V usage is TRBV12-3 or TRBV12-4 and J usage is TRBJ2-1; maybe TRBD2 (6 bases). Deletions cut 7 bases from V and 11 bases from J, with 12 bases between. CDR3 length: 11 residues. The DNA of the CDR3 is TGTGCCAGCACCTTCAGCGGGCAGCAGTTCTTC. It codes for CASTFSGQQFF.

The genes are TRBV19 and TRBJ2-1; 10 bases match TRBD2. The J segment lost 15 bases and the V segment lost 10 bases, leaving 18 bases of the junction unmatched. Germline V CDR1 and CDR2: LNHDA, SQIVND (reference sequence). The CDR3 contains 14 residues. The CDR3 coding sequence is TGTGCCACCCGGGGTAGCGGGAGGTTTTTGGGTCTGTTCTTC. Its protein is CATRGSGRFLGLFF.

The rearrangement joins TRBV11-1 to TRBJ2-7; TRBD2 agrees at 10 bases. J was trimmed by 6 bases and V by 3 bases; bases with no gene match: 5. The CDR3 is 14 residues long. Germline CDR1 SGHAT, CDR2 FQDESV (reference sequence). CDR3 in amino acids: CASSFLAGVTEQYF. CDR3 nucleotides: TGTGCCAGCAGCTTTCTAGCGGGAGTAACCGAGCAGTACTTC.

The chain has TRBV19 and TRBJ1-2, with TRBD1 matching 9 bases. V was clipped by 5 bases and J by 8 bases; unmatched bases: 9. The germline V gene encodes CDR1 LNHDA and CDR2 SQIVND (reference sequence). The CDR3 consists of 14 residues. The CDR3: CASSVLQGASGYTF. The DNA for the CDR3 is TGTGCCAGTAGTGTATTACAGGGGGCAAGCGGCTACACCTTC.

This chain links TRBV18 with TRBJ1-3; possible D gene TRBD1, 5 bases. The CDR3 runs 16 residues. In germline, CDR1 is KGHSH, CDR2 LQKENI. V lost 3 bases to trimming and J lost 0 bases, with 12 bases between them. This chain's CDR3 is CASSPSRGVSGNTIYF. DNA of the CDR3: TGTGCCAGCTCACCTTCACGGGGGGTCTCTGGAAACACCATATATTTT.

The chain links TRBV9 to TRBJ2-3; 7 bases map to TRBD2. V dropped 0 bases and J dropped 6; count of bases not matched to a gene: 4. The CDR3 has 14 residues. Germline V gives CDR1 SGDLS, CDR2 YYNGEE. Written as DNA, the CDR3 is TGTGCCAGCAGCGTAGGGACTAGGTGGGATACGCAGTATTTT. Its translation is CASSVGTRWDTQYF.

This chain connects TRBV2 to TRBJ1-2, with TRBD1 identical over 10 bases. This CDR3 has 15 residues. V shed 3 bases, J shed 5 bases, and the junction held 6 bases outside the gene matches. Germline values: CDR1 SNHLY, CDR2 FYNNEI. The CDR3 nucleotides read TGTGCCAGCAGTGAGATCGGGACAGGGGTGTATGGCTACACCTTC. It codes for CASSEIGTGVYGYTF.

This chain joins TRBV7-8 and TRBJ2-1, with TRBD2 matching 11 bases. Trimming removed 3 bases from V and 6 bases from J; junction bases left unmatched: 7. The germline V gene encodes CDR1 SGHVS and CDR2 FQNEAQ. CDR3 length: 16 residues. In DNA form, the CDR3 reads TGTGCCAGCAGCTTGTGGGGACTAGCGGAATTCAATGAGCAGTTCTTC. This codes for CASSLWGLAEFNEQFF.

J is TRBJ2-7 and V is TRBV5-6; TRBD2 is a possible D gene (6 bases). V was trimmed by 4 bases and J by 0 bases, leaving 17 bases between them. CDR1 and CDR2 (germline): SGHDT, YYEEEE. The CDR3 contains 16 residues. The DNA of the CDR3 is TGTGCCAGCAGCCCAAGAGGGCGGGGCAGCTCCTACGAGCAGTACTTC. Its protein is CASSPRGRGSSYEQYF.

This clone was recorded once. This chain connects TRBV29-1 to TRBJ2-2; 8 bases map to TRBD1. Germline-derived CDR1 and CDR2 are SQVTM and ANQGSEA. After removal of 4 bases from V and 3 bases from J, the junction contained 4 bases not matched to a gene. The CDR3 sequence is 14 residues long. CDR3 region: CSVVRGRDTGELFF. The CDR3 DNA reads TGCAGCGTTGTCAGGGGGCGCGACACCGGGGAGCTGTTTTTT.

The chain uses TRBV6-5 and TRBJ2-7, with 10 bases lining up with TRBD1. Germline CDR1 MNHEY, CDR2 SVGAGI. V shed 6 bases, J shed 4 bases, and the junction held 0 bases outside the gene matches. This CDR3 region has 12 residues. The CDR3 DNA is TGTGCCAGCAGGGACAGGGGGTACGAGCAGTACTTC. It translates to CASRDRGYEQYF.

The V and J genes are TRBV6-1 and TRBJ2-1; TRBD1 matches 8 bases. Unmatched junction bases numbered 10, after V lost 2 bases and J lost 4 bases. CDR1 and CDR2 (germline): MNHNS, SASEGT. The CDR3 has 17 amino acids. In DNA, the CDR3 is TGTGCCAGCAGTGAAACTTTCGACAGGGGCCCTTACAATGAGCAGTTCTTC. Translation gives CASSETFDRGPYNEQFF.

The V gene is TRBV7-8, the J gene TRBJ1-1; 10 bases are shared with TRBD1. Unmatched junction bases numbered 12, after V lost 4 bases and J lost 1 base. The CDR3 consists of 18 residues. The germline V gene has CDR1 SGHVS and CDR2 FQNEAQ. DNA of the CDR3: TGTGCCAGCAGCTCTACACGGGACAGGGGCCGAAAGAACACTGAAGCTTTCTTT. It codes for CASSSTRDRGRKNTEAFF.